One sample yielded the 6 T cell receptor beta chains listed below, sequenced in a study of blood T cell repertoires in COVID-19. Some clones are missing from TCRdb's copy, which holds only in-frame ones; the method was immunoSEQ multiplex PCR. Counted here are a few hundred thousand clones, 80% to 90% occurring once; the ten biggest clones make up 3.8%. The sample taken for sequencing was PBMCs or T cells enriched from blood (not recorded which). The receptors derive from a woman between 40 and 55 years old with acute COVID-19.

This clone was counted only a few times. The chain combines TRBV30 with TRBJ1-2; D unresolved. Germline V gene data show CDR1 as GTSNPN and CDR2 as SVGIG (reference sequence). The CDR3 sequence is 12 residues long. Deletions cut 4 bases from V and 3 bases from J, with 9 bases between. DNA for the CDR3: TGTGCCTGGAACAGCCAAGACTATGGCTACACCTTC. It codes for CAWNSQDYGYTF.

CDR3 in amino acids: CASSQEGRIYGYTF. Here the CDR3 DNA reads TGTGCCAGCAGCCAAGAGGGCAGGATATATGGCTACACCTTC. This chain uses TRBV14 with TRBJ1-2; no clear D gene. There are 14 residues in the CDR3. Per germline, CDR1 SGHDN and CDR2 FVKESK. V shed 0 bases and J shed 5 bases, with 10 bases lying between them.

The chain recombines TRBV27 with TRBJ2-3, with 8 bases matching TRBD2. The J segment lost 4 bases and the V segment lost 5 bases, leaving 8 bases of the junction unmatched. The length of the CDR3 is 15 residues. The germline gives CDR1 MNHEY, CDR2 SMNVEV (reference sequence). CDR3 coding DNA: TGTGCCAGCAGTGGGCGGACTAGCTTGGCAGATACGCAGTATTTT. Translated, it gives CASSGRTSLADTQYF.

The chain uses TRBV30 and TRBJ1-6; possibly TRBD1 for D (5 bases). Germline CDR1 reads GTSNPN; CDR2 reads SVGIG (reference sequence). CDR3 length equals 15 residues. Trimming removed 2 bases from V and 5 bases from J, with 13 bases in between. Here the CDR3 DNA reads TGTGCCTGGAGTCAAGACGCCAGGGATAATTCACCCCTCCACTTT. Protein product: CAWSQDARDNSPLHF.

The chain has TRBV6-5 and TRBJ2-7; 7 bases fit TRBD2. The V segment lost 7 bases and the J segment 3 bases; nucleotides outside the gene matches: 6. The CDR3 extends over 13 amino acids. CDR1 and CDR2 from the germline V gene are MNHEY and SVGAGI. CDR3 protein: CASTRGEIYEQYF. The CDR3 DNA is TGTGCCAGCACTCGGGGGGAAATCTACGAGCAGTACTTC.

V gene TRBV13 combines with J gene TRBJ2-2; 8 bases are shared with TRBD2. The CDR3 is 16 amino acids. Germline CDR1 is PRHDT and CDR2 is FYEKMQ (reference sequence). Germline trimming cut 5 bases from V and 0 bases from J; bases unmatched to any gene: 5. The CDR3 nucleotides are TGTGCCAGCAGCGAGCAGCGGGGGACGAACACCGGGGAGCTGTTTTTT. This translates into CASSEQRGTNTGELFF.